One sample yielded the 2 T cell receptor beta chains listed below, sequenced in a study of T cell responses to AZD1222 COVID-19 vaccine. The method was immunoSEQ multiplex PCR; TCRdb's version includes in-frame clones alone and lacks a portion of them. The table records 50,000 to 65,000 clones, around 90% of them present only once. Sequenced material: peripheral blood, taken 28 days after the second AZD1222 dose. The receptor set was obtained from an adult who received the AZD1222 COVID-19 vaccine.

This chain links TRBV15 with TRBJ2-5; 14 positions agree with TRBD2. The CDR3 contains 16 residues. Germline V gene lookup returns CDR1 LNHNV and CDR2 YYDKDF (reference sequence). V lost 5 bases to trimming and J lost 5 bases; unmatched junction nucleotides: 7. CDR3 sequence reads: CATSARLAGGGETQYF. The CDR3 coding sequence is TGTGCCACCAGCGCCCGACTAGCGGGAGGGGGGGAGACCCAGTACTTC. Using reference TRBV15 and TRBJ2-5 for the parts outside the CDR3, the full variable domain is DAMVIQNPRYQVTQFGKPVTLSCSQTLNHNVMYWYQQKSSQAPKLLFHYYDKDFNNEADTPDNFQSRRPNTSFCFLDIRSPGLGDTAMYLCATSARLAGGGETQYFGPGTRLLVL.

The V and J genes are TRBV5-4 and TRBJ1-3; D is uncertain. The CDR3 loop spans 14 amino acids. In germline, CDR1 is SGHNT, CDR2 YYREEE (reference sequence). V dropped 2 bases and J dropped 3 bases, with 9 bases sitting between them. As DNA, the CDR3 is TGTGCCAGCAGCTTCTGGGGAGGTGGAAACACCATATATTTT. Translated: CASSFWGGGNTIYF. Looking up the rest from reference TRBV5-4 and TRBJ1-3 gives the full variable domain: ETGVTQSPTHLIKTRGQQVTLRCSSQSGHNTVSWYQQALGQGPQFIFQYYREEENGRGNFPPRFSGLQFPNYSSELNVNALELDDSALYLCASSFWGGGNTIYFGEGSWLTVV.